The clone carrying this T cell receptor beta chain was found once. The target antigen is unknown. This sample was included in a study of neurological immune-mediated disorders. Unmatched junction bases numbered 3, after V lost 5 bases and J lost 4 bases. Germline values: CDR1 DFQATT, CDR2 SNEGSKA (reference sequence). This CDR3 has 13 residues. Broader study findings: Multiple sclerosis, the disease with the least TCR clonal expansion, fell below healthy controls, whereas HTLV-1-associated myelopathy showed the most.

With 10-nucleotide random UMIs included, cDNA was synthesized by 5'RACE. From 15-18 subjects, every sequencing run obtained over 190 million TCR-beta sequences. In TCRdb, the 5' RACE reads were re-called with MiXCR into one record per CDR3 protein. Of roughly 48,000 distinct CDR3 sequences listed, 12% were seen once; the top ten hold around 10%. Described time point: longitudinal time-point 3. The unsorted libraries originated from 2 million PBMCs kept at -80 C. This TCR was sampled from a male donor with HTLV-1-associated myelopathy (HAM/TSP). The chain couples TRBV20-1 to TRBJ1-1; TRBD1 matches 11 bases. The sample comprised PBMCs. For the CDR3, the DNA is TGCAGTGCTCCGGGGACAGGGGGCACTGAAGCTTTCTTT. Encoded protein: CSAPGTGGTEAFF.